This T cell receptor beta chain was captured in a study of early T cells in non-severe SARS-CoV-2 infection. Overall study: Investigators sequenced bulk RNA drawn from unsorted whole blood, and chains remained unpaired. General observations from the study: Comparison of clonotypes with VDJdb favored anti-spike CD8 responses while missing private and CD4 specificities.

This clonotype was recorded many times. Its matching antigen is unknown. The TCR library protocol was used to attach unique molecular identifiers. These identifiers were attached to individual cDNA molecules. From the 5' RACE reads, TCRdb called clonotypes with MiXCR, one entry per CDR3 protein. The data contain under 35,000 distinct CDR3 sequences, around 7% of them singletons. The receptor was isolated from an adult who was a healthcare worker with PCR-confirmed SARS-CoV-2 infection or an uninfected control (not recorded which). Sequences were obtained from whole blood.

The CDR3 reads CASSVGSLGAQYF. The CDR3 DNA reads as TGTGCCAGCAGTGTTGGATCCCTCGGCGCGCAGTATTTT. The chain has TRBV25-1 and TRBJ2-3; no reliable D call. V lost 4 bases and J lost 10, with 15 bases in between. Germline V gives CDR1 MGHDK, CDR2 SYGVNS. This CDR3 comprises 13 residues. Supplemented by reference TRBV25-1 and TRBJ2-3, the full variable domain reads EADIYQTPRYLVIGTGKKITLECSQTMGHDKMYWYQQDPGMELHLIHYSYGVNSTEKGDLSSESTVSRIRTEHFPLTLESARPSHTSQYLCASSVGSLGAQYFGPGTRLTVL.